This record looks at one TCR beta chain sequence and its context. Its antigen is currently unknown. TCRdb re-analysed the RT-PCR reads in MiXCR, keeping a single row per CDR3 protein. This table holds fewer than 400,000 distinct CDR3 sequences, 20% to 25% found once. The data derive from a study of response to subunit inactivated influenza vaccine. Study-level results: It was suggested by the authors that few new T cells are recruited by each seasonal influenza vaccination.

CDR1 and CDR2 from the germline V gene are LGHNA and YNFKEQ. Unmatched junction bases numbered 20, after V lost 2 bases and J lost 6 bases. The CDR3 spans 20 residues. This receptor was identified in a man aged 45 to 75 who received an inactivated influenza vaccine. The specimen comprised PBMCs from blood, sampled approximately 20 months after vaccination. The chain joins TRBV4-2 to TRBJ2-1, with 9 bases fitting TRBD2. The CDR3 here is CASSQRSGSGGNSAGNEQFF. The CDR3 DNA sequence: TGTGCCAGCAGCCAAAGAAGCGGGAGCGGGGGGAATTCGGCTGGCAATGAGCAGTTCTTC.